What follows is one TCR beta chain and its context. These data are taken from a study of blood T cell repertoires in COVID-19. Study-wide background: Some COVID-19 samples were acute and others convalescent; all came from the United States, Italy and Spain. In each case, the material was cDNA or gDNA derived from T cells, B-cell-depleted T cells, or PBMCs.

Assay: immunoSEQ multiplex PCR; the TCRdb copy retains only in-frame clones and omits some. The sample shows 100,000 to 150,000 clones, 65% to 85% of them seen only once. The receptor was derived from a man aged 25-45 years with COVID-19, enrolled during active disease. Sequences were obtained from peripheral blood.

CDR3 in DNA: TGTGCCAGCAGACCACAGGGGCAGGGAAACACCATATATTTT. It codes for CASRPQGQGNTIYF. The J gene is TRBJ1-3, the V gene TRBV2, with 7 positions matching TRBD1. In germline, CDR1 is SNHLY, CDR2 FYNNEI. This CDR3 is built from 14 residues. With 6 bases clipped from V and 4 bases from J, the junction kept 6 bases outside the gene matches.